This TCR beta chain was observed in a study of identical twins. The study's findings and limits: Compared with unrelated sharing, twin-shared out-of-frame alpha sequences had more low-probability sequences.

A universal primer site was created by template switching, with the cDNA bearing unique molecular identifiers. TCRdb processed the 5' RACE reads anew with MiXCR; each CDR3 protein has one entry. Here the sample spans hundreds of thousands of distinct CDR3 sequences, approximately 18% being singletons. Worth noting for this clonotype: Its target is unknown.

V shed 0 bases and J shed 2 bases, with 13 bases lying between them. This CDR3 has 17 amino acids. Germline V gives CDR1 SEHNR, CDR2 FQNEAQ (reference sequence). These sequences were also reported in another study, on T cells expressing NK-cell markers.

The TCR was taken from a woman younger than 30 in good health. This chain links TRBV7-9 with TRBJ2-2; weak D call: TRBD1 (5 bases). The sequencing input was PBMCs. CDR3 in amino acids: CASSLAPSTENTGELFF. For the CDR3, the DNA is TGTGCCAGCAGCTTAGCCCCTTCGACAGAAAACACCGGGGAGCTGTTTTTT.